Following are 21 T cell receptor beta chains from one sample sequenced in a study of cytomegalovirus exposure and HLA in healthy donors (dated by TCRdb to about 2017). To prepare the library, the immunoSEQ multiplex PCR assay was applied. A mixture of 60 forward primers for TCR Vbeta segments and 13 reverse primers for TCR Jbeta segments was used in the multiplex PCR. Not all clones reach the TCRdb copy of this immuneACCESS table, which keeps in-frame sequences only. Checked studies attribute under half of the gap to unresolved V genes and leave the rest unexplained. The sample profile shows about 180,000 clones; about four fifths of them were found once. About 1.6% of the sample goes to the ten largest clones. The sample consisted of PBMCs. The receptor source for this set is a man aged 40-50 years in good health and CMV-seronegative.

This clone was seen only once. This CDR3 is CASSFGPGKAQSYEQYF. The CDR3 DNA sequence: TGTGCCAGCAGCTTCGGTCCAGGGAAGGCCCAGTCCTACGAGCAGTACTTC. The gene calls are TRBV5-4 and TRBJ2-7; a possible D gene is TRBD1 (5 bases). The CDR3 loop spans 17 amino acids. The germline CDR1 and CDR2 sequences are SGHNT and YYREEE (reference sequence). The V gene lost 2 bases and the J gene lost 1 base, with 19 bases spanning the gap.

V gene TRBV28 combines with J gene TRBJ1-5; the D gene is possibly TRBD1 (5 bases). V was shortened by 3 bases and J by 13 bases, with 16 bases between the two germline ends. The CDR3 is 13 residues long. Germline CDR1 reads MDHEN; CDR2 reads SYDVKM. The chain's CDR3 is CASSFLGGQLQHF. The CDR3 nucleotides read TGTGCCAGCAGTTTCTTGGGGGGTCAACTTCAGCATTTT. Together with reference TRBV28 and TRBJ1-5, the CDR3 gives the full variable domain: DVKVTQSSRYLVKRTGEKVFLECVQDMDHENMFWYRQDPGLGLRLIYFSYDVKMKEKGDIPEGYSVSREKKERFSLILESASTNQTSMYLCASSFLGGQLQHFGDGTRLSIL.

V usage is TRBV5-1 and J usage is TRBJ2-2, with D perhaps TRBD2 (5 bases). Germline V CDR1 and CDR2: SGHRS, YFSETQ. The CDR3 covers 15 residues. V lost 1 base, J lost 5 bases, and 12 bases lay in between. The CDR3 nucleotides are TGCGCCAGCAGCTTGACGAGGGTGGGGACCGGGGAGCTGTTTTTT. Encoded protein: CASSLTRVGTGELFF.

The rearrangement uses TRBV5-1 and TRBJ2-7, with a possible D match to TRBD2 (6 bases). Trimming took off 4 bases at V and 0 bases at J, with 17 bases between the two ends. The CDR3 is made up of 16 amino acids. Germline values: CDR1 SGHRS, CDR2 YFSETQ. The CDR3 sequence: CASSRSGTESSYEQYF. CDR3 sequence (DNA): TGCGCCAGCAGCCGAAGTGGGACTGAGAGCTCCTACGAGCAGTACTTC.

V and J are TRBV10-3 and TRBJ1-2; D might be TRBD1 (5 bases). The germline gives CDR1 ENHRY, CDR2 SYGVKD. V lost 3 bases and J lost 6, with 14 bases in between. The CDR3 is 14 amino acids. The CDR3 nucleotides are TGTGCCATCAGTGATCGTAGGGGTAATGATGGCTACACCTTC. Translated: CAISDRRGNDGYTF.

The genes are TRBV6-5 and TRBJ2-3; maybe TRBD2 (5 bases). V lost 8 bases, J lost 1 base, and 13 bases lay in between. CDR3 length: 14 residues. Germline CDR1 reads MNHEY; CDR2 reads SVGAGI. This chain's CDR3 is CASRSVSGTDTQYF. The CDR3, as DNA: TGTGCCAGCCGGTCCGTTAGCGGCACAGATACGCAGTATTTT.

The chain combines TRBV15 with TRBJ1-5; no reliable D call. There are 14 residues in the CDR3. V shed 3 bases and J shed 2 bases, with 8 bases lying between them. Per germline, CDR1 LNHNV and CDR2 YYDKDF (reference sequence). The DNA for the CDR3 is TGTGCCACCAGCAGGCCCGGAGGCAATCAGCCCCAGCATTTT. Protein sequence: CATSRPGGNQPQHF.

The chain couples TRBV4-2 to TRBJ1-6; possible D gene TRBD1, 6 bases. There are 15 residues in the CDR3. The ends were cut back, 2 bases at V and 5 bases at J, with 10 bases in the middle. From germline, CDR1 is LGHNA and CDR2 YNFKEQ. The CDR3 loop is CASSQNSGDNSPLHF. The CDR3 nucleotides read TGTGCCAGCAGCCAAAATTCAGGGGATAATTCACCCCTCCACTTT.

V gene TRBV7-6 combines with J gene TRBJ1-3, with D unclear. V gave up 5 bases and J gave up 0 bases, with 5 bases separating them. Germline V lookup: CDR1 SGHVS, CDR2 FNYEAQ. The CDR3 sequence is 13 residues long. The CDR3: CASSPVSGNTIYF. The CDR3 nucleotides are TGTGCCAGCAGCCCCGTCTCTGGAAACACCATATATTTT.

V is TRBV4-2 and J is TRBJ1-1, with D uncertain. V lost 3 bases and J 4 bases, leaving 24 bases between the germline ends. The CDR3 contains 18 residues. CDR1 and CDR2 from the germline V gene are LGHNA and YNFKEQ. The CDR3 sequence is CASSQGGRGLGAGTEAFF. In DNA, the CDR3 is TGTGCCAGCAGCCAGGGAGGGAGAGGCCTAGGCGCGGGCACTGAAGCTTTCTTT.

V gene TRBV11-2 combines with J gene TRBJ2-1, with TRBD2 as a possible D gene (5 bases). Germline-derived CDR1 and CDR2 are SGHAT and FQNNGV. There are 13 residues in the CDR3. The germline V and J ends were trimmed by 5 bases and 8 bases, with 13 bases remaining between them. CDR3 coding DNA: TGTGCCAGCAGCCCGGGGATTGCCGATGAGCAGTTCTTC. As protein: CASSPGIADEQFF.

This chain connects TRBV28 to TRBJ1-4; 9 nucleotides agree with TRBD1. The ends lost 4 bases at V and 1 base at J; junction bases unmatched: 7. In germline, CDR1 is MDHEN, CDR2 SYDVKM. The CDR3 is made up of 17 amino acids. The CDR3 reads CASSSPGQGLTNEKLFF. CDR3 DNA: TGTGCCAGCAGTTCCCCGGGACAGGGATTAACTAATGAAAAACTGTTTTTT.

CDR3 sequence (DNA): TGTGCCAGCAGTGAATTTTTCGGGAGGTACAATGAGCAGTTCTTC. This sequence encodes CASSEFFGRYNEQFF. The chain is built from TRBV2 and TRBJ2-1, with 7 bases fitting TRBD2. The CDR3 has 15 amino acids. The V gene's germline CDR1 is SNHLY and CDR2 FYNNEI. The V gene end was trimmed by 2 bases and the J gene end by 4 bases; junction bases not matched to a gene: 5. Complete variable domain (other parts from reference TRBV2 and TRBJ2-1): EPEVTQTPSHQVTQMGQEVILRCVPISNHLYFYWYRQILGQKVEFLVSFYNNEISEKSEIFDDQFSVERPDGSNFTLKIRSTKLEDSAMYFCASSEFFGRYNEQFFGPGTRLTVL.

V and J are TRBV5-4 and TRBJ1-1, with D possibly TRBD1 on 5 matching bases. The CDR3 is 14 residues long. V lost 1 base and J 6 bases, leaving 13 bases between the germline ends. Germline loops: CDR1 SGHNT, CDR2 YYREEE (reference sequence). The CDR3 DNA is TGTGCCAGCAGCTTGAAGGTAGGGGCGGCTGAAGCTTTCTTT. Encoded protein: CASSLKVGAAEAFF.

The V and J genes are TRBV5-1 and TRBJ1-1; no firm D call. The germline CDR1 and CDR2 sequences are SGHRS and YFSETQ. The CDR3 consists of 13 residues. V was trimmed by 4 bases and J by 6 bases, leaving 13 bases between them. The CDR3 spells CASSRRATAEAFF. The CDR3, as DNA: TGCGCCAGCAGCAGGAGGGCAACTGCTGAAGCTTTCTTT.

The table lists this clone with a few counts. J is TRBJ2-4 and V is TRBV11-3; D possibly corresponds to TRBD1 (7 bases). V was shortened by 1 base and J by 9 bases, with 13 bases between the two germline ends. The CDR3 runs to 14 residues. Germline V gives CDR1 SGHNT, CDR2 YENEEA. The DNA of the CDR3 is TGTGCCAGCAGCTTAGTGGGTCAGGGGGGCATTCAGTACTTC. This translates into CASSLVGQGGIQYF.

The rearrangement links TRBV25-1 to TRBJ1-5; D is perhaps TRBD1 (5 bases). Germline V gene sequence: CDR1 MGHDK, CDR2 SYGVNS. With 2 bases removed from V and 0 bases from J, the gap between germline ends came to 8 bases. The CDR3 has 15 residues. Written as DNA, the CDR3 is TGTGCCAGCAGTGAAAGGGGATATAGCAATCAGCCCCAGCATTTT. Translated, it gives CASSERGYSNQPQHF. The full variable domain, completed using reference TRBV25-1 and TRBJ1-5, is EADIYQTPRYLVIGTGKKITLECSQTMGHDKMYWYQQDPGMELHLIHYSYGVNSTEKGDLSSESTVSRIRTEHFPLTLESARPSHTSQYLCASSERGYSNQPQHFGDGTRLSIL.

This chain uses TRBV13 with TRBJ2-1; 16 bases are shared with TRBD2. This CDR3 has 20 residues. From germline, CDR1 is PRHDT and CDR2 FYEKMQ (reference sequence). Trimming cost V 4 bases and J 8 bases; bases outside gene matches: 17. The CDR3 DNA follows: TGTGCCAGCAGCTCCAAGACGGGACTAGCGGGGGGGCCGGGATTTCATGAGCAGTTCTTC. This encodes CASSSKTGLAGGPGFHEQFF.

The CDR3, as DNA: TGCGCCAGCAGCCAGAGTGGAGCAACTAATGAAAAACTGTTTTTT. This sequence encodes CASSQSGATNEKLFF. The gene calls are TRBV4-1 and TRBJ1-4; D ambiguous. V lost 3 bases, J lost 0 bases, and 8 bases lay in between. The CDR3 length is 15 residues. The germline CDR1 and CDR2 sequences are MGHRA and YSYEKL.

The chain has TRBV2 and TRBJ2-2; 7 bases align to TRBD2. The V segment lost 7 bases and the J segment 5 bases; nucleotides outside the gene matches: 4. The germline CDR1 and CDR2 sequences are SNHLY and FYNNEI. The CDR3 sequence is 13 residues long. The DNA for the CDR3 is TGTGCCAGCATTAGTAGCGGGACCGGGGAGCTGTTTTTT. Translation gives CASISSGTGELFF.

Only a few counts were recorded for this clone. The identical CDR3 is also encoded by other nucleotide sequences in the sample. The rearrangement joins TRBV18 to TRBJ2-2, with 10 bases lining up with TRBD1. V trimming: 3 bases; J trimming: 5 bases; junction bases outside the gene matches: 3. CDR3 length: 15 amino acids. Germline CDR1 is KGHSH and CDR2 is LQKENI. The CDR3: CASSPGTGVTGELFF. DNA for the CDR3: TGTGCCAGCTCACCTGGGACAGGGGTGACCGGGGAGCTGTTTTTT.